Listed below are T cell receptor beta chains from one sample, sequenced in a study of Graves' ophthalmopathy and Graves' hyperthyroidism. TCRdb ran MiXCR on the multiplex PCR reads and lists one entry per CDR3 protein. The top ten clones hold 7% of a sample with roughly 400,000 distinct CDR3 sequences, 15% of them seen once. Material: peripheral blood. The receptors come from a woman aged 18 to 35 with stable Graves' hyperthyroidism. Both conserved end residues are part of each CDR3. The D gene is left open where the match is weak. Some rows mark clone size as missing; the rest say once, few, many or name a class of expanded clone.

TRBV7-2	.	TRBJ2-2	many	TGTGCCAGCAGCTTGGCGGGATACACCGGGGAGCTGTTTTTT	CASSLAGYTGELFF
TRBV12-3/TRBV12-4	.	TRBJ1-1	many	TGTGCCAGCAGTTTTGATAGATCCCTGTCTGAAGCTTTCTTT	CASSFDRSLSEAFF
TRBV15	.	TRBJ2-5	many	TGTGCCACCAGCAGGCCCCCGGTCGGCCAAGAGACCCAGTACTTC	CATSRPPVGQETQYF
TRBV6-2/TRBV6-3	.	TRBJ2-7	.	TGTGCCAGCAGTTACAGAAGGGAAGGATCCTACGAGCAGTACTTC	CASSYRREGSYEQYF
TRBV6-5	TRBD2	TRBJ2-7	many	TGTGCCAGCAGTTACTCGAGCCCCGGGGGGAACGAGCAGTACTTC	CASSYSSPGGNEQYF
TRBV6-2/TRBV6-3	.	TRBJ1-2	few	TGTGCCAGCTGCTATCAGGACAGATCTAACTATGGCTACACCTTC	CASCYQDRSNYGYTF
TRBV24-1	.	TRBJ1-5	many	TGTGCCACCAGTGATGTCTCGCAAAGGCAGCCCCAGCATTTT	CATSDVSQRQPQHF
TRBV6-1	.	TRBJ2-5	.	TGTGCCAGCAGTGAAAGCGCAGTAGAGACCCAGTACTTC	CASSESAVETQYF
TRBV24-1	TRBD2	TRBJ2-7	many	TGTGCCACCAGTGACCTGACTAGCGGTGGGAGCTACGAGCAGTACTTC	CATSDLTSGGSYEQYF
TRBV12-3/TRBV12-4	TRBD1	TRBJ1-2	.	TGTGCCAGCAGTGAAGGGACAGGGGTTAACTATGGCTACACCTTC	CASSEGTGVNYGYTF
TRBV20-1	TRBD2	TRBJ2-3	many	TGCAGTGCTAGTCGCGGGGGGGCGGTATGGTCAGATACGCAGTATTTT	CSASRGGAVWSDTQYF
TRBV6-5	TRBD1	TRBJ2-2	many	TGTGCCAGCAGTTACTCAGGGGGCGCCTCCGGGGAGCTGTTTTTT	CASSYSGGASGELFF
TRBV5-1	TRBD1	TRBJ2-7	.	TGCGCCAGCAGCTTGTTGGACAGGGGGCGCGTCGAGCAGTACTTC	CASSLLDRGRVEQYF
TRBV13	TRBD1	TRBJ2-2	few	TGTGCCAGCAGCGGCCAGGGGGTCTCAGGGGAGCTGTTTTTT	CASSGQGVSGELFF
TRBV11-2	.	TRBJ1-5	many	TGTGCCAGCAGCTTAGGGTCCGGAGATAGCAATCAGCCCCAGCATTTT	CASSLGSGDSNQPQHF
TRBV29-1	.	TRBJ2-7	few	TGCAGCGGCCCGGTGGGTCAAGAGACCTACGAGCAGTACTTC	CSGPVGQETYEQYF
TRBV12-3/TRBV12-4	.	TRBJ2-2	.	TGTGCCAGCAGCGAACCGCTGGGGAGGGGGCCCGGGGAGCTGTTTTTT	CASSEPLGRGPGELFF
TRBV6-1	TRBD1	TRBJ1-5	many	TGTGCCAGCAGTGAATACCCTCCGACAGGGGGCTTTCAGCCCCAGCATTTT	CASSEYPPTGGFQPQHF
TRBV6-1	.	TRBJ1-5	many	TGTGCCAGCACCCCCCGGCACCCCTCCAATCAGCCCCAGCATTTT	CASTPRHPSNQPQHF
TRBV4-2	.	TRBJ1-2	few	TGTGCCAGCAGCCAAGAGGTCGCAACCCGGGGTGGCTACACCTTC	CASSQEVATRGGYTF
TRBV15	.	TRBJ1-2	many	TGTGCCACCAGCAGAGATATCGGGGCGGGACCTCTTATTAATGGCTACACCTTC	CATSRDIGAGPLINGYTF
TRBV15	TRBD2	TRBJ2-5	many	TGTGCCACCAGCAGAGATGTTCTAGCGGGGAGGCAAGAGACCCAGTACTTC	CATSRDVLAGRQETQYF
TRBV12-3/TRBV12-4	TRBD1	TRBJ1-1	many	TGTGCCAGCAATCGACAGGGGTTTACGGACACTGAAGCTTTCTTT	CASNRQGFTDTEAFF
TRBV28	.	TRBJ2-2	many	TGTGCCACCTGGACAGCTCGGACCGGGGAGCTGTTTTTT	CATWTARTGELFF
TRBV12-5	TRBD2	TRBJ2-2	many	TGTGCTAGCGTTCGAGCGGGGGCTATTGCCGGGGAGCTGTTTTTT	CASVRAGAIAGELFF
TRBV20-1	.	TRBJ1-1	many	TGCAGTGCTAGAGACCCAGATGCTGAAGCTTTCTTT	CSARDPDAEAFF
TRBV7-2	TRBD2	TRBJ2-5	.	TGTGCCAGCACCCTGGGGACTAGGAGTCCCCAGGACTTC	CASTLGTRSPQDF
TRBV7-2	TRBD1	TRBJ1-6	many	TGTGCCAGCAGCTTCGGACAGGGACGCTCACCCCTCCACTTT	CASSFGQGRSPLHF
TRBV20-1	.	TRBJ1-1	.	TGCAGTGCTAGGGATAAGGGGGGCGCCACTGAAGCTTTCTTT	CSARDKGGATEAFF
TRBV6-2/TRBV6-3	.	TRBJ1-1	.	TGTGCCAGCAGTTGGGACGCGAACTCTGAAGCTTTCTTT	CASSWDANSEAFF
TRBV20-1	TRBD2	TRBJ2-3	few	TGCAGTGCTAGACTAGCGGGCACAGATACGCAGTATTTT	CSARLAGTDTQYF
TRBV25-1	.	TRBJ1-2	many	TGTGCCAGCAGTGAATACTGGGGTGGTGGCTACACCTTC	CASSEYWGGGYTF
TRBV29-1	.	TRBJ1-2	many	TGCACCGCCGCAGGGGACTTATATGGCTACACCTTC	CTAAGDLYGYTF
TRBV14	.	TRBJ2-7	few	TGTGCCAGCAGCCAAAGTCGCCAGGGGATCGGGCCGGGGTACTTC	CASSQSRQGIGPGYF
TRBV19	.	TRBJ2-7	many	TGTGCCAGTAGTATAGGTGCAGGGGATTCCTACGAGCAGTACTTC	CASSIGAGDSYEQYF
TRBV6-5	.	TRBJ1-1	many	TGTGCCAGCAGTTACTCACCCTGGCGGGGAGGGGCCGAAGCTTTCTTT	CASSYSPWRGGAEAFF
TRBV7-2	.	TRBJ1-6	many	TGTGCCAGCAGCTTCGACAGAGGTACCCTCCACTTT	CASSFDRGTLHF
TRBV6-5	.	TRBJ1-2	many	TGTGCCAGCAGTATGACAGCCAACCTCGTCTATGGCTACACCTTC	CASSMTANLVYGYTF
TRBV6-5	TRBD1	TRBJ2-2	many	TGTGCCAGCAGTTACAACCGGGGACAGGGTTTAACCGGGGAGCTGTTTTTT	CASSYNRGQGLTGELFF
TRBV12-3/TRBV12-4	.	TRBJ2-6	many	TGTGCCAGCAGTTTCAGGGGTACCTTGGGGGCCAACGTCCTGACTTTC	CASSFRGTLGANVLTF
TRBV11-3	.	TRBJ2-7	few	TGTGCCAGCAGCTTAAGGGGAGGACACGAGCAGTACTTC	CASSLRGGHEQYF
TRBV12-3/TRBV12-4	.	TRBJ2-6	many	TGTGCCAGCAACAAGGGGACTGGGGCCAACGTCCTGACTTTC	CASNKGTGANVLTF
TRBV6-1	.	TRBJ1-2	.	TGTGCCAGCAGTGACGGCAGCCTACGCTTCTACACCTTC	CASSDGSLRFYTF
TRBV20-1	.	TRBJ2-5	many	TGCAGTGCTCCAGAAACGGCCCAAGAGACCCAGTACTTC	CSAPETAQETQYF